This TCR beta chain is from a study of response to subunit inactivated influenza vaccine. TCRdb fed the RT-PCR reads into MiXCR, producing one record per CDR3 protein. The top ten hold around 14% of the sample, which has 450,000 to 600,000 distinct CDR3 sequences, approximately 7.7% seen once. CDR3 length equals 15 residues. V dropped 0 bases and J dropped 5; count of bases not matched to a gene: 1. In germline, CDR1 is KGHDR, CDR2 SFDVKD. There are a few counts of this clonotype. This TCR came from a man aged 45-69 years who received an inactivated influenza vaccine. The material sequenced was PBMCs from blood, taken less than 25 months after vaccination. This chain joins TRBV24-1 and TRBJ2-3; TRBD2 aligns across 10 bases. In DNA form, the CDR3 reads TGTGCCACCAGTGATTTGACTAGCGGGAAAGATACGCAGTATTTT. Translated, it gives CATSDLTSGKDTQYF.